This record covers a single T cell receptor (beta chain). Its antigen is not identified. V shed 6 bases and J shed 1 base, with 7 bases lying between them. The germline V gene has CDR1 SGHNT and CDR2 YENEEA. The CDR3 contains 13 residues. Profiled with immunoSEQ multiplex PCR; TCRdb holds only in-frame clones, not every one. The sample gives 80,000 or so clones, more than 80% of which show up once; more than 2% is in the top ten. The data belong to a study of OX40 agonist ivuxolimab in advanced cancers. About the research overall: The group had a mean age of about 65 years, ranged from about 23 to 85, and was roughly 80% male. Treatment received earlier with anti-PD-1, anti-PD-L1 or anti-CTLA-4 agents was allowed, and 40% had some.

Study-level points and caveats: Which antigen the expanded peripheral T cells recognized is unknown.

The specimen comprised CD4+ or CD8+ T cells sorted from blood, sampled in a trial of the OX40 agonist ivuxolimab. This rearrangement joins TRBV11-3 to TRBJ2-1; D call uncertain. The sequence was collected from an adult with an advanced solid tumor such as melanoma, head and neck, liver or kidney cancer. The CDR3 spells CASSVTSYNEQFF. The CDR3 bases are TGTGCCAGCAGTGTAACTTCCTACAATGAGCAGTTCTTC.